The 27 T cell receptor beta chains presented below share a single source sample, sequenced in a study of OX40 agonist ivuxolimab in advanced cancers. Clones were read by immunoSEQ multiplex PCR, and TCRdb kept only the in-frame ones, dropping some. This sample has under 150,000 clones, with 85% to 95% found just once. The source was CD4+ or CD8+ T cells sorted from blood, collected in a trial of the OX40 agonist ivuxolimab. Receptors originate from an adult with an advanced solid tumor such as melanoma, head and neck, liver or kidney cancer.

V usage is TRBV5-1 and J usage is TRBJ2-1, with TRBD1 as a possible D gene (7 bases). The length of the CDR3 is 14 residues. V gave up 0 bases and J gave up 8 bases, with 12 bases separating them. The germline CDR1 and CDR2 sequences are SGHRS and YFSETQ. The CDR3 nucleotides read TGCGCCAGCAGCTTGGGAGGGGGCGGGGATGAGCAGTTCTTC. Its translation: CASSLGGGGDEQFF.

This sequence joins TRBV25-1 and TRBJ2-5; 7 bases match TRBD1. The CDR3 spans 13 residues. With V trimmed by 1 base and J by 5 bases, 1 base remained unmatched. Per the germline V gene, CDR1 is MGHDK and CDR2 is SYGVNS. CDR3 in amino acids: CASSEFRGETQYF. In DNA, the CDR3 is TGTGCCAGCAGTGAATTCAGGGGGGAGACCCAGTACTTC.

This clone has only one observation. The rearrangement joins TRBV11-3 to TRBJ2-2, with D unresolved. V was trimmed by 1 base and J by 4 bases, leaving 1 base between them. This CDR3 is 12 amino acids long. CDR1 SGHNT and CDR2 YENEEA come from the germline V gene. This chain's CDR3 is CASSLATGELFF. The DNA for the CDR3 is TGTGCCAGCAGCTTAGCCACCGGGGAGCTGTTTTTT.

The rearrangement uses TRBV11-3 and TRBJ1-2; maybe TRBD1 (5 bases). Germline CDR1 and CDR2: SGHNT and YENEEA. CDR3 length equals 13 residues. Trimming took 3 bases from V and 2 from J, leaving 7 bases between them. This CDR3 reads CASSLNRNYGYTF. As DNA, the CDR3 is TGTGCCAGCAGCTTGAACAGGAACTATGGCTACACCTTC.

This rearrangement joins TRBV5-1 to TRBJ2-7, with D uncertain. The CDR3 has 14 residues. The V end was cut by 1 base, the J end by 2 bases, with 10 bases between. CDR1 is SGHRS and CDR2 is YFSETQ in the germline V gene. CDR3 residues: CASSLLASTYEQYF. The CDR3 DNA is TGCGCCAGCAGCTTGTTGGCCAGTACCTACGAGCAGTACTTC.

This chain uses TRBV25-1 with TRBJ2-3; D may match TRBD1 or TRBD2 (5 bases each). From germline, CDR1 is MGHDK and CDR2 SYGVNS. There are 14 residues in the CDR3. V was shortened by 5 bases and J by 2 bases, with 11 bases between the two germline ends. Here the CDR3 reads CASSPGPDTDTQYF. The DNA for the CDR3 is TGTGCCAGCAGTCCGGGGCCAGACACAGATACGCAGTATTTT.

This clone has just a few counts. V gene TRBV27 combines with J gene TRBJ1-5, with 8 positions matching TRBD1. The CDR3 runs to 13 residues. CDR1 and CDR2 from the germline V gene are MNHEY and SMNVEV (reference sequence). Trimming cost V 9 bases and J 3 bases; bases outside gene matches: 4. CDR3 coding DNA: TGTGCCAGTGGGGACAGGCTCAATCAGCCCCAGCATTTT. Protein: CASGDRLNQPQHF.

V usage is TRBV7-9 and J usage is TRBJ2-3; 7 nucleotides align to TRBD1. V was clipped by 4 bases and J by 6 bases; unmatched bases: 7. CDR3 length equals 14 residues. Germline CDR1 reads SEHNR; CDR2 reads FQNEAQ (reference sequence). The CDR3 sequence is CASSSDRQGDTQYF. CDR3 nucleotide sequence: TGTGCCAGCAGCTCGGACAGGCAGGGGGATACGCAGTATTTT.

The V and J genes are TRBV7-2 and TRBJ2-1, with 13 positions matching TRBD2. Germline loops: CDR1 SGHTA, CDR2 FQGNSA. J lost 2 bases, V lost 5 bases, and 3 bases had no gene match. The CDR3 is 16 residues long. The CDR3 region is CASSRGLAGAYNEQFF. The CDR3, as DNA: TGTGCCAGCAGCCGAGGACTAGCGGGGGCCTACAATGAGCAGTTCTTC.

CDR3: CSVGTDSSGNTIYF. In nucleotides, the CDR3 is TGCAGCGTCGGGACAGACAGCTCTGGAAACACCATATATTTT. The gene calls are TRBV29-1 and TRBJ1-3, with 7 bases that match TRBD1. With V trimmed by 6 bases and J by 0 bases, 5 bases remained unmatched. The germline V gene encodes CDR1 SQVTM and CDR2 ANQGSEA. The CDR3 runs to 14 residues. Based on the CDR3 plus reference TRBV29-1 and TRBJ1-3, the full variable domain is SAVISQKPSRDICQRGTSLTIQCQVDSQVTMMFWYRQQPGQSLTLIATANQGSEATYESGFVIDKFPISRPNLTFSTLTVSNMSPEDSSIYLCSVGTDSSGNTIYFGEGSWLTVV.

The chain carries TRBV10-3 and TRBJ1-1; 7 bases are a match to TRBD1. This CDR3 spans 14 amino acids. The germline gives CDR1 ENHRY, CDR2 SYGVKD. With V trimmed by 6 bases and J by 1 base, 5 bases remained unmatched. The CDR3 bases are TGTGCCATCAGCCCGACAGGGCAGAACACTGAAGCTTTCTTT. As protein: CAISPTGQNTEAFF.

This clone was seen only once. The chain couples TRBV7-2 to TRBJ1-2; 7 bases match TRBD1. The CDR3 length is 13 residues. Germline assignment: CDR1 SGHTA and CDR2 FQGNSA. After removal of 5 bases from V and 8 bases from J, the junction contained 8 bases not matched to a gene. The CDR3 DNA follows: TGTGCCAGCAGCACAAGTACAGGGGAAGGCTACACCTTC. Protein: CASSTSTGEGYTF.

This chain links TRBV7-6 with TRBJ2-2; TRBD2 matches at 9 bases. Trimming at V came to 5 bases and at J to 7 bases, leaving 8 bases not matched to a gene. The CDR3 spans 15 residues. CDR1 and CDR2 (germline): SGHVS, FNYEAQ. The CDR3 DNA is TGTGCCAGCAGCCCAGGGACTAGCTGGGTCGGGGAGCTGTTTTTT. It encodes CASSPGTSWVGELFF.

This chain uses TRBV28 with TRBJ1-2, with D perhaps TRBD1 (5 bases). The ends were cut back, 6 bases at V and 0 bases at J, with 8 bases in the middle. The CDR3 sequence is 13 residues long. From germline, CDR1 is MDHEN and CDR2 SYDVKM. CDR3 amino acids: CASSRGPNYGYTF. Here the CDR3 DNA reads TGTGCCAGCAGCCGGGGCCCTAACTATGGCTACACCTTC.

The DNA for the CDR3 is TGTGCCAGCTCTATGGATGGTCAGGGAATTATCAATCAGCCCCAGCATTTT. Its protein is CASSMDGQGIINQPQHF. V is TRBV11-2 and J is TRBJ1-5; tentatively, D is TRBD1 (5 bases). CDR1 is SGHAT, CDR2 FQNNGV, per germline. Trimming shortened V by 8 bases and J by 3 bases, and 23 bases separated the two germline ends. This CDR3 has 17 amino acids.

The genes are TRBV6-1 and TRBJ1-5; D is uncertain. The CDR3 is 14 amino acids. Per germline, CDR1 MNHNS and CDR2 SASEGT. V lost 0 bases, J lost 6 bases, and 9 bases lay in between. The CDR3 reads CASSEALGPQPQHF. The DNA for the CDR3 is TGTGCCAGCAGTGAAGCACTAGGTCCTCAGCCCCAGCATTTT.

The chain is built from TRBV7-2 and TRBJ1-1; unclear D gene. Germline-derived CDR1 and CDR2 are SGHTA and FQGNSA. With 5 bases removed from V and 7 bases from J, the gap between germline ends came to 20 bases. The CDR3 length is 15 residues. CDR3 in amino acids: CASSPPTGRVGEAFF. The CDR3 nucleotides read TGTGCCAGCAGCCCCCCGACGGGGAGGGTGGGTGAAGCTTTCTTT. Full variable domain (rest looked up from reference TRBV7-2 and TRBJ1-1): GAGVSQSPSNKVTEKGKDVELRCDPISGHTALYWYRQSLGQGLEFLIYFQGNSAPDKSGLPSDRFSAERTGGSVSTLTIQRTQQEDSAVYLCASSPPTGRVGEAFFGQGTRLTVV.

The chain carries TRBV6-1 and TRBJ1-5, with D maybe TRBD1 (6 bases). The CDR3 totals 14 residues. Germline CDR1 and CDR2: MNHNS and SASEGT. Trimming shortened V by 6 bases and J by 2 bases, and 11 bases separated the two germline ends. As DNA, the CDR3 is TGTGCCAGCAGCGACCACAGGGGCAATCAGCCCCAGCATTTT. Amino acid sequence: CASSDHRGNQPQHF.

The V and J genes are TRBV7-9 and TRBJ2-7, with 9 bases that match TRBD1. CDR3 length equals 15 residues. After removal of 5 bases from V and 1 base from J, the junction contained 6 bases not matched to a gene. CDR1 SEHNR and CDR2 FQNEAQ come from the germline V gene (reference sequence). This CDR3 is CASSPGQGKSYEQYF. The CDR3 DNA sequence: TGTGCCAGCAGCCCAGGACAGGGGAAATCCTACGAGCAGTACTTC. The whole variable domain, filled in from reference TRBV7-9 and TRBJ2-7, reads DTGVSQNPRHKITKRGQNVTFRCDPISEHNRLYWYRQTLGQGPEFLTYFQNEAQLEKSRLLSDRFSAERPKGSFSTLEIQRTEQGDSAMYLCASSPGQGKSYEQYFGPGTRLTVT.

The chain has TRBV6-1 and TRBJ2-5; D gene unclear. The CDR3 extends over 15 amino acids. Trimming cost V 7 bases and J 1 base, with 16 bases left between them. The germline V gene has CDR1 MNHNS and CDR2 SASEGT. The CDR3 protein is CASTRTGFGQETQYF. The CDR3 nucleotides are TGTGCCAGCACCCGCACCGGCTTCGGCCAAGAGACCCAGTACTTC.

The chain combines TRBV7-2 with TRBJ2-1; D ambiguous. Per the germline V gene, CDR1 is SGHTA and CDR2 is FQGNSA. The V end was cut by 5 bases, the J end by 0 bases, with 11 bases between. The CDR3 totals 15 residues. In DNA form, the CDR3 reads TGTGCCAGCAGCCCCCAGGTTCTCTCCTACAATGAGCAGTTCTTC. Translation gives CASSPQVLSYNEQFF.

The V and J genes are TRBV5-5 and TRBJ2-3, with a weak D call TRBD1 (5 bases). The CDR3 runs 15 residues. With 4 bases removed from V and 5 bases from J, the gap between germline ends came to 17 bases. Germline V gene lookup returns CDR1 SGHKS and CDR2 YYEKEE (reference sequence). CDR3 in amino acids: CASSPRAPREDTQYF. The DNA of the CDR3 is TGTGCCAGCAGCCCACGAGCCCCCAGGGAAGATACGCAGTATTTT.

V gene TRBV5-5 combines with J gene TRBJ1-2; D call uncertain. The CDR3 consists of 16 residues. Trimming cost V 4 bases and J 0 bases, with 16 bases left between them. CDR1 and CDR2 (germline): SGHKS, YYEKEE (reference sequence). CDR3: CASSPGLALANYGYTF. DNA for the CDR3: TGTGCCAGCAGCCCCGGTTTGGCCCTTGCTAACTATGGCTACACCTTC.

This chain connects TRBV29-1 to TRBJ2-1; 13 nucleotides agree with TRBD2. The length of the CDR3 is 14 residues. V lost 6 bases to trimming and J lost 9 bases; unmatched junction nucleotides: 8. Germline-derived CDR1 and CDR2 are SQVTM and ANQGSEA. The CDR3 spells CSVGTSGIKGEQFF. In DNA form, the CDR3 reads TGCAGCGTAGGGACTAGCGGGATAAAGGGTGAGCAGTTCTTC.

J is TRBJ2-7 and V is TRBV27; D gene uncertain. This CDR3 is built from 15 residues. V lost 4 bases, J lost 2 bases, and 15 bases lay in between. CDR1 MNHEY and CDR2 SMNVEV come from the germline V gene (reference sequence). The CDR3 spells CASSSSVLPPYEQYF. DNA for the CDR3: TGTGCCAGCAGTTCCTCAGTTCTACCTCCCTACGAGCAGTACTTC.

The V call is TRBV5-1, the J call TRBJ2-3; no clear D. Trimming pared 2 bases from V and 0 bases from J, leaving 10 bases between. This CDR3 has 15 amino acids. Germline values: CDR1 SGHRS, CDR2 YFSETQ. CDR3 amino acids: CASSLYSGSTDTQYF. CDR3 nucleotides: TGCGCCAGCAGCTTATATTCCGGAAGCACAGATACGCAGTATTTT.

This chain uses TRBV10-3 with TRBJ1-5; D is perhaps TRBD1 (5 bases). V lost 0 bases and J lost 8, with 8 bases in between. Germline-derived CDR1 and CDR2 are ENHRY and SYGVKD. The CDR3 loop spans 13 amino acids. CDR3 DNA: TGTGCCATCAGTGAGTCCCGGGGGGAGCCCCAGCATTTT. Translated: CAISESRGEPQHF.